Shown below are 29 T cell receptor beta chains from a single sample sequenced in a study of OX40 agonist ivuxolimab in advanced cancers. Generated by immunoSEQ multiplex PCR, the TCRdb table keeps only in-frame clones and is missing some. The sample lists about 51,000 clones; more than 70% were seen once. The material sequenced was CD4+ or CD8+ T cells sorted from blood, taken in a trial of the OX40 agonist ivuxolimab. Receptors originate from an adult with an advanced solid tumor such as melanoma, head and neck, liver or kidney cancer.

The rearrangement joins TRBV4-2 to TRBJ1-2; D unclear. The CDR3 extends over 13 amino acids. CDR1 and CDR2 from the germline V gene are LGHNA and YNFKEQ. With 0 bases removed from V and 8 bases from J, the gap between germline ends came to 10 bases. CDR3 coding DNA: TGTGCCAGCAGCCAAGAGGTCACAGCCGGCTACACCTTC. Translation gives CASSQEVTAGYTF.

The chain combines TRBV6-5 with TRBJ2-3; 9 bases agree with TRBD2. Germline V lookup: CDR1 MNHEY, CDR2 SVGAGI. V lost 4 bases and J lost 2; bases outside the gene matches: 4. The CDR3 length is 15 residues. CDR3 residues: CASSSRGGPTDTQYF. In DNA form, the CDR3 reads TGTGCCAGCAGTTCGCGGGGGGGGCCCACAGATACGCAGTATTTT.

The chain links TRBV10-2 to TRBJ1-3; D uncertain. The CDR3 contains 13 residues. Germline V gene lookup returns CDR1 WSHSY and CDR2 SAAADI. V was cut by 2 bases and J by 4 bases, with 6 bases left in between. As DNA, the CDR3 is TGCGCCAGCAGTGAGGACGAGGGAAACACCATATATTTT. It encodes CASSEDEGNTIYF.

This chain joins TRBV30 and TRBJ1-6; D is possibly TRBD1 (5 bases). With 3 bases removed from V and 8 bases from J, the gap between germline ends came to 14 bases. Germline CDR1 reads GTSNPN; CDR2 reads SVGIG (reference sequence). The CDR3 loop spans 14 amino acids. The CDR3 DNA reads TGTGCCTGGAGCAGGGTCAGCGATCATTCACCCCTCCACTTT. Its protein is CAWSRVSDHSPLHF.

Here the CDR3 reads CAWGRGLNTEAFF. The CDR3 DNA reads TGTGCCTGGGGGCGGGGGTTGAACACTGAAGCTTTCTTT. This rearrangement joins TRBV30 to TRBJ1-1, with D possibly TRBD1 on 5 matching bases. The V and J ends lost 5 bases and 0 bases respectively, with 10 bases between them. This CDR3 is built from 13 residues. Germline V gene data show CDR1 as GTSNPN and CDR2 as SVGIG (reference sequence).

J is TRBJ2-4 and V is TRBV9; D is possibly TRBD2 (5 bases). Trimming stripped 3 bases from V and 1 base from J, with 11 bases between. Germline V gene data show CDR1 as SGDLS and CDR2 as YYNGEE. The CDR3 has 15 residues. This CDR3 is CASSAASSAKNIQYF. The CDR3 bases are TGTGCCAGCAGCGCTGCCTCTAGCGCCAAAAACATTCAGTACTTC. Complete variable domain (other parts from reference TRBV9 and TRBJ2-4): DSGVTQTPKHLITATGQRVTLRCSPRSGDLSVYWYQQSLDQGLQFLIQYYNGEERAKGNILERFSAQQFPDLHSELNLSSLELGDSALYFCASSAASSAKNIQYFGAGTRLSVL.

The chain combines TRBV28 with TRBJ1-6, with 9 bases that match TRBD1. Germline V gives CDR1 MDHEN, CDR2 SYDVKM. J gave up 9 bases and V 6 bases, and 0 bases lay outside the gene matches. The CDR3 has 12 amino acids. The CDR3 DNA reads as TGTGCCAGCAGGACAGGGGGTTCACCCCTCCACTTT. Protein sequence: CASRTGGSPLHF.

The rearrangement links TRBV5-6 to TRBJ2-7; the match to TRBD2 covers 14 bases. Per germline, CDR1 SGHDT and CDR2 YYEEEE. The length of the CDR3 is 14 residues. The V and J ends lost 4 bases and 7 bases, in that order; junction bases with no gene match: 4. CDR3 residues: CASSAGLAGVEQYF. CDR3 sequence (DNA): TGTGCCAGCAGCGCGGGACTAGCGGGAGTTGAGCAGTACTTC.

This CDR3 reads CASSYGMGAQIEQYF. CDR3 sequence (DNA): TGTGCCAGCAGTTACGGCATGGGGGCCCAGATAGAGCAGTACTTC. The chain joins TRBV6-5 to TRBJ2-7, with a possible D match to TRBD1 (6 bases). The germline gives CDR1 MNHEY, CDR2 SVGAGI. V lost 2 bases and J 7 bases, leaving 18 bases between the germline ends. The CDR3 covers 15 residues.

This chain joins TRBV28 and TRBJ2-7; the match to TRBD1 covers 10 bases. CDR3 size: 15 residues. Trimming cost V 2 bases and J 2 bases; bases outside gene matches: 3. Germline lookup yields CDR1 MDHEN and CDR2 SYDVKM. CDR3 sequence (DNA): TGTGCCAGCAGTTTAGACAGGGGGCAAACCTACGAGCAGTACTTC. This translates into CASSLDRGQTYEQYF. Complete variable domain (other parts from reference TRBV28 and TRBJ2-7): DVKVTQSSRYLVKRTGEKVFLECVQDMDHENMFWYRQDPGLGLRLIYFSYDVKMKEKGDIPEGYSVSREKKERFSLILESASTNQTSMYLCASSLDRGQTYEQYFGPGTRLTVT.

This chain links TRBV6-1 with TRBJ2-3; no clear D. Between the trimmed V and J ends, which lost 5 bases and 2 bases, there was a span of 2 bases. The germline gives CDR1 MNHNS, CDR2 SASEGT. The CDR3 covers 11 residues. The chain's CDR3 is CASSHTDTQYF. In nucleotides, the CDR3 is TGTGCCAGCAGTCACACAGATACGCAGTATTTT.

This clone has a handful of counts. This rearrangement joins TRBV5-1 to TRBJ1-5; TRBD1 matches at 9 bases. CDR1 is SGHRS and CDR2 is YFSETQ in the germline V gene. V was clipped by 1 base and J by 6 bases; unmatched bases: 5. The length of the CDR3 is 15 residues. The chain's CDR3 is CASSLTGGPGQPQHF. CDR3 sequence (DNA): TGCGCCAGCAGCTTGACAGGGGGCCCGGGTCAGCCCCAGCATTTT.

This chain links TRBV5-6 with TRBJ1-5, with D perhaps TRBD1 (5 bases). Germline V gene sequence: CDR1 SGHDT, CDR2 YYEEEE. Trimming took off 0 bases at V and 6 bases at J, with 13 bases between the two ends. The CDR3 runs to 15 residues. The CDR3 DNA reads as TGTGCCAGCAGCTTGGGTCCAGGGAATAGTCAGCCCCAGCATTTT. Amino acid sequence: CASSLGPGNSQPQHF.

Points on this clone: At one end, the junction sequence differs from germline, possibly due to a read error. CDR3 residues: CAIRESGDDSYEQYF. The CDR3 bases are TGTGCCATCAGGGAGTCAGGGGACGATTCCTACGAGCAGTACTTC. The chain has TRBV10-3 and TRBJ2-7, with a tentative D call TRBD1 (6 bases). The CDR3 has 15 residues. In germline, CDR1 is ENHRY, CDR2 SYGVKD.

The rearrangement joins TRBV30 to TRBJ1-4; tentatively, D is TRBD1 (5 bases). The CDR3 is made up of 19 amino acids. Trimming took off 2 bases at V and 0 bases at J, with 22 bases between the two ends. Germline assignment: CDR1 GTSNPN and CDR2 SVGIG (reference sequence). In DNA, the CDR3 is TGTGCCTGGAGTACCTTAGGGGTTTGGGGCCTTGCAACTAATGAAAAACTGTTTTTT. This gives the protein CAWSTLGVWGLATNEKLFF.

The chain is built from TRBV7-3 and TRBJ2-1; 10 positions agree with TRBD2. V shed 5 bases, J shed 0 bases, and the junction held 4 bases outside the gene matches. CDR1 SGHTA and CDR2 FQGTGA come from the germline V gene. The CDR3 is 16 amino acids. The CDR3 region has the DNA TGTGCCAGCAGCAGGGGACTAGCGTCCTCCTACAATGAGCAGTTCTTC. Translating gives CASSRGLASSYNEQFF.

V is TRBV18 and J is TRBJ2-1; TRBD2 matches 7 bases. V gave up 0 bases and J gave up 2 bases; unmatched junction bases: 4. Germline loops: CDR1 KGHSH, CDR2 LQKENI. CDR3 length equals 16 residues. CDR3 DNA sequence: TGTGCCAGCTCACCACCGTTACGGGGGGCCTACAATGAGCAGTTCTTC. Its protein product is CASSPPLRGAYNEQFF.

This chain connects TRBV28 to TRBJ1-6, with D uncertain. Per the germline V gene, CDR1 is MDHEN and CDR2 is SYDVKM. The V end lost 6 bases, the J end lost 10 bases, and 10 bases lay between the germline ends. The CDR3 is 12 amino acids. The CDR3 here is CASRVSPSPLHF. The CDR3 DNA sequence: TGTGCCAGCAGAGTTTCACCCTCACCCCTCCACTTT.

V usage is TRBV29-1 and J usage is TRBJ1-1, with D unclear. Germline lookup yields CDR1 SQVTM and CDR2 ANQGSEA. V was pared by 7 bases and J by 7 bases, with 16 bases between. CDR3 size: 12 residues. The DNA of the CDR3 is TGCAGCGCGGACCGGGGAGGAATTGAAGCTTTCTTT. It translates to CSADRGGIEAFF.

The chain is built from TRBV5-4 and TRBJ2-3; 13 nucleotides match TRBD2. Germline assignment: CDR1 SGHNT and CDR2 YYREEE (reference sequence). V lost 3 bases, J lost 6 bases, and 7 bases stayed unmatched. The CDR3 loop spans 16 amino acids. The CDR3 loop reads CASSWRTSGREDTQYF. In nucleotides, the CDR3 is TGTGCCAGCAGCTGGCGGACTAGCGGGAGAGAGGATACGCAGTATTTT.

The V gene is TRBV11-3, the J gene TRBJ2-3; D perhaps matches TRBD2 (5 bases). In germline, CDR1 is SGHNT, CDR2 YENEEA. Trimming took 6 bases from V and 2 from J, leaving 12 bases between them. The CDR3 length is 14 residues. This chain's CDR3 is CASSTGMLTDTQYF. CDR3 in DNA: TGTGCCAGCAGTACGGGGATGCTCACAGATACGCAGTATTTT.

The gene calls are TRBV11-2 and TRBJ1-1; D is uncertain. Deletions cut 2 bases from V and 1 base from J, with 8 bases between. CDR1 is SGHAT, CDR2 FQNNGV, per germline. The CDR3 spans 14 residues. Here the CDR3 DNA reads TGTGCCAGCAGCTTACCCGGAAAGAACACTGAAGCTTTCTTT. Encoded protein: CASSLPGKNTEAFF.

This chain links TRBV11-2 with TRBJ2-3; 11 positions match TRBD1. The CDR3 consists of 16 residues. With V trimmed by 5 bases and J by 5 bases, 9 bases remained unmatched. Germline V gene sequence: CDR1 SGHAT, CDR2 FQNNGV. The CDR3 DNA reads TGTGCCAGCAGCACCTCCGGACAGGGGGCGGAAGATACGCAGTATTTT. Its translation: CASSTSGQGAEDTQYF.

V is TRBV2 and J is TRBJ2-7; 10 bases are a match to TRBD1. Per the germline V gene, CDR1 is SNHLY and CDR2 is FYNNEI. The CDR3 runs to 16 residues. Trimming removed 10 bases from V and 5 bases from J; junction bases left unmatched: 17. CDR3 in amino acids: CATSKPRGTGDHEQYF. Here the CDR3 DNA reads TGTGCCACCTCAAAGCCAAGGGGGACAGGGGACCACGAGCAGTACTTC.

The chain joins TRBV28 to TRBJ2-5; D call uncertain. The assigned J gene may be wrong: the sequence end matches TRBJ2-7 better. Per germline, CDR1 MDHEN and CDR2 SYDVKM. The CDR3 is 13 amino acids. Written as DNA, the CDR3 is TGTGCCAGCAGTTTAAGTCCTAGATACGAGCAGTACTTC. This translates into CASSLSPRYEQYF.

This clone appeared once. The CDR3 bases are TGCGCCAGCAGTCAGGGGCTTTCCTACGAGCAGTACTTC. This gives the protein CASSQGLSYEQYF. This rearrangement joins TRBV5-1 to TRBJ2-7, with D perhaps TRBD1 (6 bases). Trimming took off 5 bases at V and 1 base at J, with 10 bases between the two ends. The germline V gene encodes CDR1 SGHRS and CDR2 YFSETQ. The CDR3 runs to 13 residues.

V usage is TRBV5-6 and J usage is TRBJ2-7; D not certain. CDR1 SGHDT and CDR2 YYEEEE come from the germline V gene. The V and J ends lost 0 bases and 0 bases respectively, with 7 bases between them. The CDR3 is 14 amino acids. CDR3: CASSLDPGSYEQYF. The CDR3 DNA follows: TGTGCCAGCAGCTTGGATCCAGGCTCCTACGAGCAGTACTTC.

The chain couples TRBV27 to TRBJ2-2; the D call may be TRBD1 or TRBD2 (5 bases each). The CDR3 consists of 14 residues. V was clipped by 2 bases and J by 6 bases, with 10 bases between them. Germline CDR1 is MNHEY and CDR2 is SMNVEV (reference sequence). Written as DNA, the CDR3 is TGTGCCAGCAGTTTAATGGGGCGGGCCGGGGAGCTGTTTTTT. This gives the protein CASSLMGRAGELFF.

The rearrangement joins TRBV6-1 to TRBJ2-7, with D perhaps TRBD1 or TRBD2 (5 bases each). V lost 10 bases to trimming and J lost 6 bases, with 19 bases between them. Germline CDR1 reads MNHNS; CDR2 reads SASEGT. The CDR3 consists of 13 residues. The CDR3, as DNA: TGTGCCATCGTCCGGGACCCTAAGATCGAGCAGTACTTC. It translates to CAIVRDPKIEQYF.